The clone carrying this T cell receptor (beta chain) was observed many times. Its antigen remains unidentified. V gave up 5 bases and J gave up 0 bases; unmatched junction bases: 4. This CDR3 contains 14 residues. Germline lookup yields CDR1 SGHTA and CDR2 FQGNSA. This entry belongs to a study of Graves' ophthalmopathy and Graves' hyperthyroidism. Study summary: Samples of peripheral blood were obtained at initial diagnosis, prior to treatment of any kind.

RNA transcripts were the template, and TCR beta CDR3 regions were amplified from them. The first-round RT-PCR employed HTBI primers together with the Qiagen OneStep RT-PCR kit. A multiplex PCR was then performed as the second round. Via MiXCR, TCRdb re-called the multiplex PCR reads, giving one row per CDR3 protein. The sample lists 650,000 to 900,000 distinct CDR3 sequences, roughly 41% occurring once. The study's findings and limits: Blood samples also showed most expanded thyroid clonotypes exceeding 0.001 frequency.

The gene calls are TRBV7-2 and TRBJ2-7; 7 bases agree with TRBD1. The sequenced sample consisted of peripheral blood. The receptor was isolated from an adult man with Graves' ophthalmopathy. In nucleotides, the CDR3 is TGTGCCAGCAGCGACTGGGACAGCTCCTACGAGCAGTACTTC. Protein: CASSDWDSSYEQYF.